Listed below are T cell receptor beta chains from one sample, sequenced in a study of blood T cell repertoires in COVID-19. Repertoires were generated with immunoSEQ multiplex PCR, while TCRdb's copy carries only in-frame clones and drops some. The sample includes some 170,000 clones, around 81% of them seen just once. Sequences were obtained from peripheral blood. The receptors here all came from a middle-aged woman with COVID-19, enrolled during active disease. CDR3s include the opening cysteine and the closing phenylalanine or tryptophan. D genes are given only for firm matches. Clone size appears in some rows only: once, few, many, or a class for an expanded clone.

v_gene,d_gene,j_gene,len,abundance,CDR3nt,CDR3aa
TRBV25-1,-,TRBJ2-7,13,-,TGTGCCAGCAGTGAATATAATGCCTACGAGCAGTACTTC,CASSEYNAYEQYF
TRBV9,-,TRBJ1-1,16,-,TGTGCCAGCTCACGGGGGTCCCCGGTCGTGAGCACTGAAGCTTTCTTT,CASSRGSPVVSTEAFF
TRBV12-3/TRBV12-4,-,TRBJ1-1,13,-,TGTGCCAGCAGTGTAACCCGGGACACTGAAGCTTTCTTT,CASSVTRDTEAFF
TRBV19,TRBD1,TRBJ1-2,14,-,TGTGCCAGTAGTACGGGACAGGGGGCGGGCGGCTACACCTTC,CASSTGQGAGGYTF
TRBV24-1,-,TRBJ2-3,15,-,TGTGCCACCAGTGATGTTGGAGTGGGCACAGATACGCAGTATTTT,CATSDVGVGTDTQYF
TRBV28,TRBD1,TRBJ2-7,14,-,TGTGCCAGCGGTCACAGGGGGCGCCCCCAGGAGCAGTACTTC,CASGHRGRPQEQYF
TRBV5-8,TRBD1,TRBJ1-1,17,-,TGTGCCAGCAGCTTGGCTAGGACAGGGTTGGCGAACACTGAAGCTTTCTTT,CASSLARTGLANTEAFF
TRBV7-9,-,TRBJ2-1,14,few,TGTGCCAGCAGCTTCCTTCTGGGCGTCGGCGAGCAGTTCTTC,CASSFLLGVGEQFF
TRBV5-1,TRBD2,TRBJ2-1,16,-,TGCGCCAGCAGCCTTTTAGCGGGGGCCTCCTACAATGAGCAGTTCTTC,CASSLLAGASYNEQFF
TRBV24-1,-,TRBJ2-2,14,-,TGTGCCACCAGCGCACTCACTACCGCCGGGGAGCTGTTTTTT,CATSALTTAGELFF
TRBV9,TRBD1,TRBJ2-2,16,-,TGTGCCAGCAGCCCCGGGACAGGACCCGGGGCCGGGGAGCTGTTTTTT,CASSPGTGPGAGELFF
TRBV29-1,TRBD2,TRBJ2-2,15,-,TGCAGCGTTGAAGCGGGGCAGGGAGGGCTTGGGGAGCTGTTTTTT,CSVEAGQGGLGELFF
TRBV2,-,TRBJ2-1,13,-,TGTGCCAGCAGGATTAGCGGTGGCGGTGAGCAGTTCTTC,CASRISGGGEQFF
TRBV5-8,TRBD2,TRBJ2-3,14,-,TGTGCCAGCAGCTTGTCTGGCTGGGGGGGTGCGCAGTATTTT,CASSLSGWGGAQYF
TRBV19,-,TRBJ1-1,13,few,TGTGCCAGTAATCGATGGGGCGGAACTGAAGCTTTCTTT,CASNRWGGTEAFF
TRBV28,TRBD2,TRBJ2-5,22,-,TGTGCCAGCAGTTCAAGACTAGGTGGCGGTGGGCGGGAGGGCCTCTCCCAAGAGACCCAGTACTTC,CASSSRLGGGGREGLSQETQYF
TRBV5-6,-,TRBJ1-5,13,-,TGTGCCAGCAGCTTGCAGGGGCAGGAGCCCCAGCATTTT,CASSLQGQEPQHF
TRBV28,-,TRBJ2-7,14,once,TGTGCCAGCACCCCGGGCGACAGTTTCTACGAGCAGTACTTC,CASTPGDSFYEQYF
TRBV15,TRBD1,TRBJ2-3,16,once,TGTGCCACCAGCCCACAGGGGGAGGCCACCACAGATACGCAGTATTTT,CATSPQGEATTDTQYF
TRBV2,TRBD1,TRBJ1-1,13,-,TGTGCCAGCCAGACAGGGTTTTACACTGAAGCTTTCTTT,CASQTGFYTEAFF
TRBV4-1,TRBD2,TRBJ2-6,20,-,TGCGCCAGCAGCCAAGCCCTGACTAGCGGGAGAGGGGCTGGGGCCAACGTCCTGACTTTC,CASSQALTSGRGAGANVLTF
TRBV30,-,TRBJ2-1,15,-,TGTGCCTGGAGTGTGCTCGCCAGCTCCTACAATGAGCAGTTCTTC,CAWSVLASSYNEQFF
TRBV11-2,-,TRBJ1-5,13,-,TGTGCCAGCAGCTCCTCACTGGATCAGCCCCAGCATTTT,CASSSSLDQPQHF
TRBV19,-,TRBJ2-6,15,-,TGTGCCAGTAGTATGGAGGGTTCTGGGGCCAACGTCCTGACTTTC,CASSMEGSGANVLTF
TRBV30,TRBD1,TRBJ1-2,12,-,TGTGCCGGCCGGGACAGGGTCTATGGCTACACCTTC,CAGRDRVYGYTF
TRBV30,-,TRBJ2-5,12,-,TGTGCCTGGAGTAACGGGTTGGAGACCCAGTACTTC,CAWSNGLETQYF
TRBV11-2,-,TRBJ1-6,16,few,TGTGCCAGCAGCTTAGTTTCGTGGGCCCCCCGTTCACCCCTCCACTTT,CASSLVSWAPRSPLHF
TRBV5-4,-,TRBJ1-2,13,-,TGTGCCAGCAGCTTCGACACACACTATGGCTACACCTTC,CASSFDTHYGYTF
TRBV3-1/TRBV3-2,-,TRBJ1-3,16,many,TGTGCCAGCAGCCCCGGAAGGTCGGGGGCTGGAAACACCATATATTTT,CASSPGRSGAGNTIYF
TRBV18,TRBD1,TRBJ1-3,18,-,TGTGCCAGCTCACCACAAGCCAGGGCAGGGGGCGCATCGGACACCATATATTTT,CASSPQARAGGASDTIYF
TRBV6-5,TRBD2,TRBJ2-7,14,-,TGTGCCAGCAGAACTAGCGACACAACCTACGAGCAGTACTTC,CASRTSDTTYEQYF
TRBV28,TRBD1,TRBJ1-5,14,-,TGTGCCAGCAGTTTGGGACAGATGAATCAGCCCCAGCATTTT,CASSLGQMNQPQHF
TRBV30,-,TRBJ1-2,13,-,TGTGCCTGGGTGGACTTAAGGCACTATGGCTACACCTTC,CAWVDLRHYGYTF
TRBV15,-,TRBJ1-4,13,-,TGTGCCACCAGCAGATCCCTGGAGGAAAAACTGTTTTTT,CATSRSLEEKLFF
TRBV5-1,TRBD1,TRBJ2-7,14,few,TGCGCCAGCAGCTTGGTTCAGGGGGCCTACGAGCAGTACTTC,CASSLVQGAYEQYF
TRBV5-4,TRBD2,TRBJ2-2,20,once,TGTGCCAGCAGTCCCGGGACAGGGGGACTAGCGGGAGCGGCCACCGGGGAGCTGTTTTTT,CASSPGTGGLAGAATGELFF
TRBV6-6,TRBD1,TRBJ1-2,13,once,TGTGCCAGTACAGGGGGGCTTAAGAGTGGCTACACCTTC,CASTGGLKSGYTF
TRBV4-1,-,TRBJ1-5,22,few,TGCGCCAGCAGCCAACTCCCAGATAAAGTCCCCAGGGGTTCCTCTAGCAATCAGCCCCAGCATTTT,CASSQLPDKVPRGSSSNQPQHF
TRBV2,-,TRBJ2-2,15,once,TGTGCCAGCAGTCAAAGGAAGCGTAACACCGGGGAGCTGTTTTTT,CASSQRKRNTGELFF
TRBV24-1,-,TRBJ2-3,16,-,TGTGCCACCAGTGATTTTTCTCAGGGATTCACAGATACGCAGTATTTT,CATSDFSQGFTDTQYF
TRBV20-1,-,TRBJ2-3,10,-,TGCAGTGCTACCCTCGATACGCAGTATTTT,CSATLDTQYF
TRBV2,-,TRBJ1-2,13,-,TGTGCCAGCTGTACAGGCAGGGGCGGTGGCTACACCTTC,CASCTGRGGGYTF
TRBV19,-,TRBJ2-2,13,few,TGTGCCAGTAGTACAGGGGTGGGCGGGGAGCTGTTTTTT,CASSTGVGGELFF
TRBV2,-,TRBJ1-5,13,-,TGTGCCAGCAGTGGTCGTAGCAATCAGCCCCAGCATTTT,CASSGRSNQPQHF
TRBV11-2,TRBD2,TRBJ2-5,16,-,TGTGCCAGCAGCTCGACTAGCGGGAGGAACTCAGAGACCCAGTACTTC,CASSSTSGRNSETQYF
TRBV2,-,TRBJ1-2,13,-,TGTGCCAGCAGTCCACGGACAGAACCTGGCTACACCTTC,CASSPRTEPGYTF
TRBV6-4,-,TRBJ1-2,13,once,TGTGCCAGCAGTGACTCCGGGTTCGGTGGCTACACCTTC,CASSDSGFGGYTF
TRBV11-2,-,TRBJ2-1,11,once,TGTGCCAGCAGCTGGGGGGTTGAGCAGTTCTTC,CASSWGVEQFF